The 8 T cell receptor beta chains below were found in one sample sequenced in a study of glioma-infiltrating T cells. Using RNA template, CDR3s of TCR alpha and beta were amplified with iRepertoire arm-PCR. TCRdb analysed the multiplex PCR reads with MiXCR anew, one entry per CDR3 protein. The sample lists some 93,000 distinct CDR3 sequences; approximately 40% were seen once. The sample consisted of glioma tissue, nonneoplastic brain tissue, or PBMCs (not recorded which). The receptors were gathered from a human donor with low-grade glioma or glioblastoma, undergoing nonglioma brain surgery, or in good health (not recorded which).

Concerning this clonotype: A single base separates this from a much larger clone, so it may be a read error. The CDR3 is CAGSLEVGGLLEQYF. The DNA of the CDR3 is TGTGCCGGCAGCTTAGAAGTGGGGGGGCTCCTCGAGCAGTACTTC. This chain uses TRBV7-2 with TRBJ2-7; weak D call: TRBD2 (7 bases). The CDR3 spans 15 residues. Per germline, CDR1 SGHTA and CDR2 FQGNSA.

As concerns this clonotype: One junction end disagrees with the germline gene, perhaps due to a read error. The chain links TRBV6-8 to TRBJ2-5; TRBD1 or TRBD2 may be the D gene (5 bases each). CDR1 and CDR2 from the germline V gene are MNHGY and SAAAGT. The CDR3 is 13 amino acids. The CDR3 loop reads CASSRQGFGTKYF. As DNA, the CDR3 is TGTGCCAGCAGTCGTCAGGGATTTGGGACCAAGTACTTC.

In this sample, this clonotype turned up many times. The chain uses TRBV6-1 and TRBJ1-1; D gene ambiguous. Germline CDR1 and CDR2: MNHNS and SASEGT. V was shortened by 2 bases and J by 8 bases, with 9 bases between the two germline ends. The CDR3 length is 12 residues. The CDR3 region is CASSESQREAFF. CDR3 DNA sequence: TGTGCCAGCAGTGAATCTCAGAGAGAAGCTTTCTTT.

Points on this clonotype: Given a much more abundant clone one base away, this may be a read error. This rearrangement joins TRBV29-1 to TRBJ2-7; D may be TRBD2 (6 bases). The CDR3 sequence is 13 residues long. The V gene's germline CDR1 is SQVTM and CDR2 ANQGSEA. The CDR3 spells CGVNSGRSYEQYF. CDR3 bases: TGCGGCGTTAATAGCGGAAGGAGCTACGAGCAGTACTTC.

In its sample, this clonotype was seen many times. The chain has TRBV12-3 or TRBV12-4 and TRBJ2-2; unclear D gene. V was cut by 6 bases and J by 3 bases, with 17 bases left in between. This CDR3 comprises 16 residues. CDR3 coding DNA: TGTGCCAGCAGCACGGTTCCGCCCGCCGACACCGGGGAGCTGTTTTTT. Amino acids: CASSTVPPADTGELFF.

This clonotype has only a few counts. V gene TRBV5-6 combines with J gene TRBJ1-1; TRBD1 is a possible D gene (6 bases). Germline values: CDR1 SGHDT, CDR2 YYEEEE. This CDR3 comprises 16 residues. V lost 1 base and J 5 bases, leaving 18 bases between the germline ends. This chain's CDR3 is CASSLIVRAGDTEAFF. As DNA, the CDR3 is TGTGCCAGCAGCTTGATAGTTCGGGCAGGGGATACTGAAGCTTTCTTT.

This rearrangement joins TRBV29-1 to TRBJ2-1, with D perhaps matching TRBD2 (5 bases). Germline CDR1 and CDR2: SQVTM and ANQGSEA. Trimming pared 2 bases from V and 0 bases from J, leaving 11 bases between. The CDR3 has 15 residues. CDR3 nucleotide sequence: TGCAGCGTTGAAAAGGTAGCGAGCTCCTACAATGAGCAGTTCTTC. Translation gives CSVEKVASSYNEQFF.

The chain joins TRBV7-2 to TRBJ2-3; perhaps TRBD1 as D (7 bases). V lost 5 bases and J lost 3, with 21 bases in between. Germline CDR1 reads SGHTA; CDR2 reads FQGNSA. The CDR3 totals 17 residues. CDR3 in DNA: TGTGCCAGCAGCCCAGGGGGGTTGCGAGGGGGTACAGATACGCAGTATTTT. This sequence encodes CASSPGGLRGGTDTQYF.